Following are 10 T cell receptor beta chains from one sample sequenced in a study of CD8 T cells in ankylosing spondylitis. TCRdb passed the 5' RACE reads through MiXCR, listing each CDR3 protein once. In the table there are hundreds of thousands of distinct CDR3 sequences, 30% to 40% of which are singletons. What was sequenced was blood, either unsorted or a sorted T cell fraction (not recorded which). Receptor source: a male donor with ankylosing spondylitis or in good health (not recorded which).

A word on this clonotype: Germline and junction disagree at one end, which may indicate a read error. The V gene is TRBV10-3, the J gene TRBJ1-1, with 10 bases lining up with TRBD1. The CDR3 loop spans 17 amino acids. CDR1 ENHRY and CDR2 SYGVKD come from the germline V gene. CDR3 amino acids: CAISDPHGTGENAEAFF. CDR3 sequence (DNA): TGTGCCATCAGTGACCCTCATGGGACAGGGGAGAACGCTGAAGCTTTCTTT.

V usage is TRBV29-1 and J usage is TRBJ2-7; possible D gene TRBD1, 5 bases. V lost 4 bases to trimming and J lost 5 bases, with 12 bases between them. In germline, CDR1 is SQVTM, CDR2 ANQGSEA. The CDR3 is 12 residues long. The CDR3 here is CSVGEGADEQYF. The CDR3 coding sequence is TGCAGCGTTGGAGAAGGGGCGGACGAGCAGTACTTC.

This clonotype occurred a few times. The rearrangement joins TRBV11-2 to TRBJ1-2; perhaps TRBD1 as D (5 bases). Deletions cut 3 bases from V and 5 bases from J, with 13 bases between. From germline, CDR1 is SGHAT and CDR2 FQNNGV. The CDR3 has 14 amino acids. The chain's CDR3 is CASSLGGTGYGYTF. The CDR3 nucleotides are TGTGCCAGCAGCTTGGGGGGTACCGGGTATGGCTACACCTTC.

The CDR3 spells CASTRQGRKSEAFF. CDR3 nucleotides: TGTGCCAGCACCCGACAGGGTCGAAAGTCTGAAGCTTTCTTT. The chain has TRBV12-3 or TRBV12-4 and TRBJ1-1; TRBD1 agrees at 7 bases. The V gene end was trimmed by 7 bases and the J gene end by 6 bases; junction bases not matched to a gene: 11. This CDR3 comprises 14 residues.

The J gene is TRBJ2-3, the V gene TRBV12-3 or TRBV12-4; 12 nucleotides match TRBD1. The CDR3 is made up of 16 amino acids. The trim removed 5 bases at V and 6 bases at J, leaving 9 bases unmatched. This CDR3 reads CASSGGQGAWGDTQYF. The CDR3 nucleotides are TGTGCCAGCAGTGGGGGACAGGGGGCTTGGGGGGATACGCAGTATTTT.

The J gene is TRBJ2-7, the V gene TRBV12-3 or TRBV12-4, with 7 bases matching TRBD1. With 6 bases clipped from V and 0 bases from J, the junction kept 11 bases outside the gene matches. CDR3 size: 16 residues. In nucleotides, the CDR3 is TGTGCCAGCAGCCCTAACGGACAGGCCCGCTCCTACGAGCAGTACTTC. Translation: CASSPNGQARSYEQYF.

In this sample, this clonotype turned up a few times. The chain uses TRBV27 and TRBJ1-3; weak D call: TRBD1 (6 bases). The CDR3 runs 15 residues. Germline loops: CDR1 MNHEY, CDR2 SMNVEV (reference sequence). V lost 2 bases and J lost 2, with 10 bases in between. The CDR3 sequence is CASSLQGIPGNTIYF. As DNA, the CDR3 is TGTGCCAGCAGTTTACAGGGGATTCCTGGAAACACCATATATTTT.

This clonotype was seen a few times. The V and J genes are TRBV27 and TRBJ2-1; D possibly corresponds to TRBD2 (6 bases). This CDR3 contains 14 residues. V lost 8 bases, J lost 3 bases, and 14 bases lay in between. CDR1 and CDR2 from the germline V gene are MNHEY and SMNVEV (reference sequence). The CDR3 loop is CASGAGSVYNEQFF. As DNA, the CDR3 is TGTGCCAGCGGCGCCGGGAGCGTCTACAATGAGCAGTTCTTC.

The DNA for the CDR3 is TGTGCCAGCAGTTACTCGGGGGGTTTGAGGTTGTTTTTT. Translated: CASSYSGGLRLFF. This chain joins TRBV6-5 and TRBJ2-2; D is possibly TRBD2 (6 bases). The CDR3 contains 13 residues. Germline lookup yields CDR1 MNHEY and CDR2 SVGAGI. Deletions cut 0 bases from V and 15 bases from J, with 14 bases between.

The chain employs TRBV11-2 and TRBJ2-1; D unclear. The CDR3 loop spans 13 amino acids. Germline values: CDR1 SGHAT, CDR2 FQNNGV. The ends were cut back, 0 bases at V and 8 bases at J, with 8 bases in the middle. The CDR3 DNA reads TGTGCCAGCAGCTTAGAAGGAGACCATGAGCAGTTCTTC. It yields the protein CASSLEGDHEQFF.